What follows is one TCR beta chain and its context. Authors' processing steps: Quantification of nucleated cells was approximated via reference gene primer amplification. Libraries were prepared by immunoSEQ multiplex PCR; TCRdb keeps only in-frame clonotypes and omits some of them. V and J calls and clone size follow that table, whereas D and trimming were derived from the DNA. The table records about 130,000 clones, about 90% of them present only once. This specimen comes from a study of blood T cell repertoires in COVID-19. Study-level information: Acute-phase and convalescent COVID-19 samples originated in the United States, Italy and Spain. The cDNA or gDNA used as material had been derived from T cells, B-cell-depleted T cells, or PBMCs.

Trimming took 1 base from V and 6 from J; bases not matched to a gene: 8. The CDR3 extends over 16 amino acids. Germline CDR1 reads LGHDT; CDR2 reads YNNKEL (reference sequence). This sequence originates from a woman aged 55-69 years with acute or convalescent COVID-19. Input material: peripheral blood. The rearrangement joins TRBV3-1 (or the pseudogene TRBV3-2) to TRBJ1-2, with 10 bases fitting TRBD1. CDR3: CASSQGPTGTGDGYTF. The CDR3 DNA reads as TGTGCCAGCAGCCAAGGCCCCACCGGGACAGGGGATGGCTACACCTTC.